The 25 T cell receptor beta chains in this list originate from one sample, sequenced in a study of T cells in narcolepsy. Repertoires were generated with immunoSEQ multiplex PCR, while TCRdb's copy carries only in-frame clones and drops some. The sample holds 7,000 to 10,000 clones, 61% seen once. Sequencing used CD45RA- memory CD8+ T cells from PBMCs. All receptors derive from a human donor with narcolepsy.

V is TRBV4-2 and J is TRBJ1-4; D is unclear. CDR1 LGHNA and CDR2 YNFKEQ come from the germline V gene. V was cut by 0 bases and J by 6 bases, with 14 bases left in between. The CDR3 is 16 amino acids. In nucleotides, the CDR3 is TGTGCCAGCAGCCAAGAAGAGGGCAGCGGAGATGAAAAACTGTTTTTT. This translates into CASSQEEGSGDEKLFF.

A word on this clone: The sample has other DNA sequences that encode this CDR3 too. The V call is TRBV7-9, the J call TRBJ2-1; 15 bases line up with TRBD2. The CDR3 contains 15 residues. Unmatched junction bases numbered 9, after V lost 10 bases and J lost 8 bases. Germline CDR1 and CDR2: SEHNR and FQNEAQ (reference sequence). The CDR3 bases are TGTGCCACCGGGACTAGCGGGGGGTTGAGCGATGAGCAGTTCTTC. This translates into CATGTSGGLSDEQFF. The full variable domain, completed using reference TRBV7-9 and TRBJ2-1, is DTGVSQNPRHKITKRGQNVTFRCDPISEHNRLYWYRQTLGQGPEFLTYFQNEAQLEKSRLLSDRFSAERPKGSFSTLEIQRTEQGDSAMYLCATGTSGGLSDEQFFGPGTRLTVL.

J is TRBJ2-1 and V is TRBV30; D remains ambiguous. CDR3 length equals 12 residues. CDR1 is GTSNPN, CDR2 SVGIG, per germline (reference sequence). V lost 0 bases, J lost 8 bases, and 8 bases lay in between. The CDR3 sequence: CAWSVDRDEQFF. The CDR3 DNA is TGTGCCTGGAGTGTTGATCGGGATGAGCAGTTCTTC.

This clone is medium-sized in the sample. The chain recombines TRBV7-7 with TRBJ2-7, with 7 nucleotides matching TRBD2. Germline CDR1 SSHAT, CDR2 FNYEAQ (reference sequence). The CDR3 totals 13 residues. V lost 3 bases to trimming and J lost 6 bases; unmatched junction nucleotides: 5. The CDR3 DNA sequence: TGTGCCAGCAGCTTGGGGACTACTGGCGAGCAGTACTTC. Protein product: CASSLGTTGEQYF.

V usage is TRBV6-6 and J usage is TRBJ2-7; 10 bases agree with TRBD2. Trimming removed 4 bases from V and 5 bases from J; junction bases left unmatched: 2. This CDR3 contains 13 residues. Germline CDR1 reads MNHNY; CDR2 reads SVGAGI (reference sequence). The CDR3 loop is CASSWTSGDEQYF. The CDR3, as DNA: TGTGCCAGCAGTTGGACTAGCGGAGACGAGCAGTACTTC.

The J gene is TRBJ2-6, the V gene TRBV4-3; 9 bases match TRBD1. CDR3 length: 15 amino acids. Germline values: CDR1 LGHNA, CDR2 YSLEER. J lost 7 bases, V lost 4 bases, and 5 bases had no gene match. The CDR3 region has the DNA TGCGCCAGCAGCCCAAGGACAGGGGAAGCCAACGTCCTGACTTTC. This gives the protein CASSPRTGEANVLTF.

This sequence joins TRBV6-6 and TRBJ1-1; D is unclear. The germline CDR1 and CDR2 sequences are MNHNY and SVGAGI (reference sequence). This CDR3 is 12 amino acids long. V was shortened by 6 bases and J by 0 bases, with 5 bases between the two germline ends. CDR3 nucleotide sequence: TGTGCCAGCAGGTATATGAACACTGAAGCTTTCTTT. This encodes CASRYMNTEAFF.

V is TRBV5-8 and J is TRBJ2-7; 10 nucleotides line up with TRBD1. The ends lost 0 bases at V and 3 bases at J; junction bases unmatched: 0. CDR1 and CDR2 (germline): SGHTS, YDEGEE. The CDR3 consists of 14 residues. The CDR3 sequence: CASSLGTGGYEQYF. CDR3 DNA: TGTGCCAGCAGCTTGGGGACAGGGGGCTACGAGCAGTACTTC.

A few counts support this clone. CDR3 residues: CASSFEAGGHNEQFF. CDR3 nucleotide sequence: TGTGCCAGCAGCTTCGAAGCGGGGGGCCACAATGAGCAGTTCTTC. This chain joins TRBV11-3 and TRBJ2-1; 9 positions match TRBD2. V shed 3 bases and J 5 bases; nucleotides not matched to a gene: 5. The CDR3 runs to 15 residues. The germline CDR1 and CDR2 sequences are SGHNT and YENEEA.

The chain links TRBV11-1 to TRBJ2-2, with D perhaps matching TRBD2 (6 bases). Trimming took off 4 bases at V and 5 bases at J, with 11 bases between the two ends. Germline CDR1 reads SGHAT; CDR2 reads FQDESV (reference sequence). The CDR3 is 14 amino acids. In DNA form, the CDR3 reads TGTGCCAGCAGCTCGGGACTCCAAACCGGGGAGCTGTTTTTT. Its translation: CASSSGLQTGELFF.

This clone has only a few counts. As DNA, the CDR3 is TGTGCCCCCCGGGGCTACGAGCAGTACTTC. This translates into CAPRGYEQYF. V is TRBV7-8 and J is TRBJ2-7, with TRBD2 as a possible D gene (5 bases). With 11 bases removed from V and 3 bases from J, the gap between germline ends came to 8 bases. Germline values: CDR1 SGHVS, CDR2 FQNEAQ. There are 10 residues in the CDR3.

This clone was picked up one time. The chain joins TRBV10-3 to TRBJ2-7; 8 positions match TRBD1. Germline CDR1 is ENHRY and CDR2 is SYGVKD. This CDR3 has 14 residues. V was pared by 6 bases and J by 6 bases, with 10 bases of the junction left unmatched. CDR3 nucleotide sequence: TGTGCCATCAGCCCCGGGACAGGAAGATCCGAGCAGTACTTC. Its translation: CAISPGTGRSEQYF.

This rearrangement joins TRBV6-4 to TRBJ2-7, with D hard to call. The CDR3 spans 11 residues. Germline CDR1 is MRHNA and CDR2 is SNTAGT. V lost 3 bases and J 3 bases, leaving 3 bases between the germline ends. The CDR3 loop is CASSENYEQYF. Written as DNA, the CDR3 is TGTGCCAGCAGTGAAAACTACGAGCAGTACTTC.

V and J are TRBV15 and TRBJ1-1; D not certain. V was shortened by 0 bases and J by 4 bases, with 12 bases between the two germline ends. This CDR3 is built from 15 residues. The germline CDR1 and CDR2 sequences are LNHNV and YYDKDF (reference sequence). DNA for the CDR3: TGTGCCACCAGCAGAGAGGGTGCTGGGGTCACTGAAGCTTTCTTT. It translates to CATSREGAGVTEAFF.

The V gene is TRBV2, the J gene TRBJ2-5; D might be TRBD1 (6 bases). Germline V gives CDR1 SNHLY, CDR2 FYNNEI. This CDR3 has 14 amino acids. V was pared by 7 bases and J by 5 bases, with 17 bases between. In DNA, the CDR3 is TGTGCCAGCAAAGTGAGGGCAGGGGAGGAGACCCAGTACTTC. Its protein is CASKVRAGEETQYF. Full variable domain (missing parts from reference TRBV2 and TRBJ2-5): EPEVTQTPSHQVTQMGQEVILRCVPISNHLYFYWYRQILGQKVEFLVSFYNNEISEKSEIFDDQFSVERPDGSNFTLKIRSTKLEDSAMYFCASKVRAGEETQYFGPGTRLLVL.

The chain couples TRBV6-4 to TRBJ2-3, with 12 bases that match TRBD2. The CDR3 is made up of 15 amino acids. Germline loops: CDR1 MRHNA, CDR2 SNTAGT. Losses at the gene ends were 4 bases for V and 1 base for J; bases not matched to a gene: 0. CDR3 sequence (DNA): TGTGCCAGCAGTGGGACTAGCGGGGGCACAGATACGCAGTATTTT. It translates to CASSGTSGGTDTQYF.

The chain recombines TRBV11-2 with TRBJ2-6, with TRBD1 matching 7 bases. The CDR3 runs 18 residues. V gave up 5 bases and J gave up 0 bases; unmatched junction bases: 10. In germline, CDR1 is SGHAT, CDR2 FQNNGV. The CDR3 DNA is TGTGCCAGCAGCGCGCGACAGGGTCTGAACTCTGGGGCCAACGTCCTGACTTTC. Its translation is CASSARQGLNSGANVLTF.

The V gene is TRBV4-1, the J gene TRBJ2-1, with 8 bases that match TRBD2. CDR3 length: 13 amino acids. Germline trimming cut 4 bases from V and 8 bases from J; bases unmatched to any gene: 4. CDR1 and CDR2 from the germline V gene are MGHRA and YSYEKL. The CDR3 coding sequence is TGCGCCAGCAGCCCAGGACTAGCTGATGAGCAGTTCTTC. Translating it yields CASSPGLADEQFF.

The table lists this clone with a few counts. This chain uses TRBV6-5 with TRBJ1-2; TRBD1 agrees at 10 bases. The germline CDR1 and CDR2 sequences are MNHEY and SVGAGI. Losses at the gene ends were 5 bases for V and 7 bases for J; bases not matched to a gene: 7. There are 14 residues in the CDR3. The CDR3 region has the DNA TGTGCCAGCAGTCCAGGGACAGGGGAGAGTGGCTACACCTTC. Translation: CASSPGTGESGYTF.

This chain links TRBV27 with TRBJ1-5; tentatively, D is TRBD1 (6 bases). Germline lookup yields CDR1 MNHEY and CDR2 SMNVEV (reference sequence). The CDR3 totals 14 residues. Deletions cut 10 bases from V and 1 base from J, with 14 bases between. The DNA of the CDR3 is TGTGCCACCCGAGAGGGGGGAAGCAATCAGCCCCAGCATTTT. As protein: CATREGGSNQPQHF.

This clone was detected only a few times. The chain employs TRBV30 and TRBJ1-4; weak D call: TRBD1 (5 bases). This CDR3 region has 15 residues. V gave up 0 bases and J gave up 3 bases, with 11 bases separating them. Germline lookup yields CDR1 GTSNPN and CDR2 SVGIG (reference sequence). The CDR3 loop reads CAWSVLGGANEKLFF. DNA of the CDR3: TGTGCCTGGAGTGTACTTGGAGGGGCTAATGAAAAACTGTTTTTT.

V gene TRBV15 combines with J gene TRBJ2-3; no clear D gene. The CDR3 is 12 residues long. CDR1 and CDR2 (germline): LNHNV, YYDKDF (reference sequence). Between the trimmed V and J ends, which lost 3 bases and 2 bases, there was a span of 3 bases. CDR3 in amino acids: CATSRDTDTQYF. CDR3 sequence (DNA): TGTGCCACCAGCAGGGACACAGATACGCAGTATTTT.

The chain couples TRBV19 to TRBJ2-7, with TRBD1 identical over 9 bases. This CDR3 contains 14 residues. Germline CDR1 LNHDA, CDR2 SQIVND (reference sequence). Losses at the gene ends were 2 bases for V and 4 bases for J; bases not matched to a gene: 3. CDR3 DNA sequence: TGTGCCAGTAGTATAACAGGGGGCATATACGAGCAGTACTTC. Translation: CASSITGGIYEQYF.

The chain recombines TRBV4-3 with TRBJ2-1; D call uncertain. The CDR3 length is 12 residues. CDR1 LGHNA and CDR2 YSLEER come from the germline V gene. Trimming left V 0 bases short and J 5 bases short, with 2 bases between. The CDR3 nucleotides read TGCGCCAGCAGCCAAGACAACAATGAGCAGTTCTTC. This sequence encodes CASSQDNNEQFF.

The chain employs TRBV7-2 and TRBJ2-5; TRBD1 matches at 8 bases. The germline V gene encodes CDR1 SGHTA and CDR2 FQGNSA. The CDR3 is 17 residues long. After removal of 5 bases from V and 0 bases from J, the junction contained 11 bases not matched to a gene. CDR3 protein: CASSASLRTGNQETQYF. The CDR3 DNA follows: TGTGCCAGCAGCGCATCCCTCCGGACAGGGAACCAAGAGACCCAGTACTTC.